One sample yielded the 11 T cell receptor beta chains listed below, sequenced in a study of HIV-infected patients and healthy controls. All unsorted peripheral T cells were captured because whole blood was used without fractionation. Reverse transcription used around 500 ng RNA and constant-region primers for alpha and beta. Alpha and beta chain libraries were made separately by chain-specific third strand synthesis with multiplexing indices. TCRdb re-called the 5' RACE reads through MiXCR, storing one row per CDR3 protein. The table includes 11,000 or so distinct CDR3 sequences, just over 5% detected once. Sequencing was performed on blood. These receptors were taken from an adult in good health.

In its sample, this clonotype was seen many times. The DNA of the CDR3 is TGCAGCGTTACAGGGATTTACACTGAAGCTTTCTTT. As protein: CSVTGIYTEAFF. The chain carries TRBV29-1 and TRBJ1-1; a possible D gene is TRBD1 (6 bases). The CDR3 has 12 amino acids. The V gene's germline CDR1 is SQVTM and CDR2 ANQGSEA. V lost 5 bases and J 3 bases, leaving 10 bases between the germline ends. The whole variable domain, remainder taken from reference TRBV29-1 and TRBJ1-1, is SAVISQKPSRDICQRGTSLTIQCQVDSQVTMMFWYRQQPGQSLTLIATANQGSEATYESGFVIDKFPISRPNLTFSTLTVSNMSPEDSSIYLCSVTGIYTEAFFGQGTRLTVV.

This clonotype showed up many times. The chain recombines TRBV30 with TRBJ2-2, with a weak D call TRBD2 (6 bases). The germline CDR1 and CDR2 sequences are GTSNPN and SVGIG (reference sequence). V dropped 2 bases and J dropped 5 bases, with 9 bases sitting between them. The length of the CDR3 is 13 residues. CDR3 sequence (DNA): TGTGCCTGGAGTAATGGAGGGACCGGGGAGCTGTTTTTT. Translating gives CAWSNGGTGELFF.

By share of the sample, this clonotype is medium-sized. CDR3 region: CASSLGGPYSNQPQHF. The CDR3 nucleotides are TGTGCCAGCAGCTTAGGTGGACCCTATAGCAATCAGCCCCAGCATTTT. The genes are TRBV7-8 and TRBJ1-5; the D is unclear. The germline CDR1 and CDR2 sequences are SGHVS and FQNEAQ. The V end lost 1 base, the J end lost 0 bases, and 10 bases lay between the germline ends. The CDR3 spans 16 residues.

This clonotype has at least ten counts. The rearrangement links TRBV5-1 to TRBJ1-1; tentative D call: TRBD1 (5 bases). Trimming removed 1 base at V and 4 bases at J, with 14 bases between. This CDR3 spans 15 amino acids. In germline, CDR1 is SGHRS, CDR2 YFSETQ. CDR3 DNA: TGCGCCAGCAGCTTGCAGACTTCTGGGGGCACTGAAGCTTTCTTT. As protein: CASSLQTSGGTEAFF.

CDR3 bases: TGTGCCAGCAGCCAAGATCACACGACTGGAAACACCATATATTTT. Translation: CASSQDHTTGNTIYF. The chain uses TRBV4-2 and TRBJ1-3; D unresolved. Germline V gene sequence: CDR1 LGHNA, CDR2 YNFKEQ. This CDR3 has 15 amino acids. The V and J ends lost 0 bases and 2 bases respectively, with 8 bases between them.

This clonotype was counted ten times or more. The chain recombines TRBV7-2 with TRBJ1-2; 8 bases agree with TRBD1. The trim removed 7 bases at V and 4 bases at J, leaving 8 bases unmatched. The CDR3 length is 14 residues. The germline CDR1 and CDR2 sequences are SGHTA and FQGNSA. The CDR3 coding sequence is TGTGCCAGCACTCAAGCCGGGACAGGCTATGGCTACACCTTC. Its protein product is CASTQAGTGYGYTF.

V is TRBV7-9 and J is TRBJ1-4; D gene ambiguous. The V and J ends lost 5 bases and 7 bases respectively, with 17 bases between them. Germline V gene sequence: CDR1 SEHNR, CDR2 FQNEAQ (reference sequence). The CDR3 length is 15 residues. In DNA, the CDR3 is TGTGCCAGCAGCCCCCCTAAAGGGAGTAGTGAAAAACTGTTTTTT. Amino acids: CASSPPKGSSEKLFF. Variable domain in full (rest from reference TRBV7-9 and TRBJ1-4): DTGVSQNPRHKITKRGQNVTFRCDPISEHNRLYWYRQTLGQGPEFLTYFQNEAQLEKSRLLSDRFSAERPKGSFSTLEIQRTEQGDSAMYLCASSPPKGSSEKLFFGSGTQLSVL.

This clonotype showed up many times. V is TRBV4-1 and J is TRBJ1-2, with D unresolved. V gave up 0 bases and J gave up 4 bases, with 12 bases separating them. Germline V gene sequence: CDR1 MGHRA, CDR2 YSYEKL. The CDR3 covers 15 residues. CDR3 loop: CASSQEVGGPYGYTF. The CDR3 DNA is TGCGCCAGCAGCCAAGAGGTTGGAGGTCCCTATGGCTACACCTTC.

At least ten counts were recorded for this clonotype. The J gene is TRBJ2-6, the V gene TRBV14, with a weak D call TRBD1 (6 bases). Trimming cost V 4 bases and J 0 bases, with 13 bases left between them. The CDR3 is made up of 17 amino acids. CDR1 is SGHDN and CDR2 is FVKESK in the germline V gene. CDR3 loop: CASSLGQTYSGANVLTF. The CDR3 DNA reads TGTGCCAGCAGCCTCGGACAGACTTACTCTGGGGCCAACGTCCTGACTTTC.

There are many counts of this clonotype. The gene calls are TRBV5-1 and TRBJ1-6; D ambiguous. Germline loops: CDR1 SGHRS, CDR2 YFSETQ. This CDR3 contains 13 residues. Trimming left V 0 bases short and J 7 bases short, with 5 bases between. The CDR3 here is CASSLEGNSPLHF. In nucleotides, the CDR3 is TGCGCCAGCAGCTTGGAAGGGAATTCACCCCTCCACTTT. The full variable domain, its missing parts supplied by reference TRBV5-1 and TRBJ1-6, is KAGVTQTPRYLIKTRGQQVTLSCSPISGHRSVSWYQQTPGQGLQFLFEYFSETQRNKGNFPGRFSGRQFSNSRSEMNVSTLELGDSALYLCASSLEGNSPLHFGNGTRLTVT.

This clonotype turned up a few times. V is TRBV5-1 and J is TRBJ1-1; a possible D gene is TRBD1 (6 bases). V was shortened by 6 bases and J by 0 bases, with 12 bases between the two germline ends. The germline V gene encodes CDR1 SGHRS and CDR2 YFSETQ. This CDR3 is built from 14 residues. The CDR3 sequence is CASTTGQLNTEAFF. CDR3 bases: TGCGCCAGCACCACCGGACAGTTGAACACTGAAGCTTTCTTT.